The clone carrying this TCR beta chain was counted once. This entry belongs to a study of blood T cell repertoires in COVID-19. Here immunoSEQ multiplex PCR was the method, and the copy in TCRdb shows in-frame clones only, minus some. Among some 200,000 clones listed, approximately 85% were seen once. Sample: peripheral blood. This TCR was recovered from a woman older than 75 with acute or convalescent COVID-19.

The CDR3 loop reads CSAGTATNEKLFF. The CDR3 DNA reads TGCAGCGCCGGGACAGCAACTAATGAAAAACTGTTTTTT. This chain links TRBV29-1 with TRBJ1-4, with 7 bases lining up with TRBD1. V shed 7 bases and J 0 bases; nucleotides not matched to a gene: 2. The length of the CDR3 is 13 residues. Germline loops: CDR1 SQVTM, CDR2 ANQGSEA.